The 32 T cell receptor beta chains listed next were all sequenced from one sample in a study of cytomegalovirus exposure and HLA in healthy donors. Use of 60 Vbeta and 13 Jbeta primers characterized the PCR. Assay used: immunoSEQ multiplex PCR; TCRdb lists only in-frame clones, some missing. The data contain some 110,000 clones, about 80% of them singletons. Sequences were obtained from PBMCs. The source of these receptors is a man aged 50-59 years in good health and CMV-seropositive.

This clone was counted between two and nine times. The chain uses TRBV7-2 and TRBJ2-2, with D perhaps TRBD1 (6 bases). This CDR3 has 16 residues. CDR1 and CDR2 (germline): SGHTA, FQGNSA. Between the trimmed V and J ends, which lost 4 bases and 0 bases, there was a span of 12 bases. CDR3 coding DNA: TGTGCCAGCAGCTCGACTGGGACAACGAACACCGGGGAGCTGTTTTTT. Its protein product is CASSSTGTTNTGELFF.

The rearrangement joins TRBV6-1 to TRBJ1-1, with a tentative D call TRBD1 (5 bases). Trimming pared 6 bases from V and 0 bases from J, leaving 11 bases between. Germline V gene data show CDR1 as MNHNS and CDR2 as SASEGT. CDR3 length equals 14 residues. The CDR3 spells CASSVGQMNTEAFF. The CDR3, as DNA: TGTGCCAGCAGCGTGGGGCAAATGAACACTGAAGCTTTCTTT.

This rearrangement joins TRBV18 to TRBJ1-5; TRBD1 agrees at 9 bases. V dropped 3 bases and J dropped 0; count of bases not matched to a gene: 3. The CDR3 has 16 residues. Germline V lookup: CDR1 KGHSH, CDR2 LQKENI. The CDR3 bases are TGTGCCAGCTCACCGGGACAGGGTTATAGCAATCAGCCCCAGCATTTT. Encoded protein: CASSPGQGYSNQPQHF.

This chain uses TRBV5-1 with TRBJ1-1; TRBD1 might be the D (5 bases). The V end lost 0 bases, the J end lost 2 bases, and 11 bases lay between the germline ends. Germline values: CDR1 SGHRS, CDR2 YFSETQ. The CDR3 contains 15 residues. The CDR3 loop is CASSLGQIRNTEAFF. CDR3 in DNA: TGCGCCAGCAGCTTGGGACAGATACGTAACACTGAAGCTTTCTTT.

The sample holds a few counts of this clone. J is TRBJ2-6 and V is TRBV7-8; D remains ambiguous. The germline V and J ends were trimmed by 0 bases and 0 bases, with 6 bases remaining between them. This CDR3 comprises 16 residues. Germline loops: CDR1 SGHVS, CDR2 FQNEAQ. The CDR3 protein is CASSLARSSGANVLTF. The DNA for the CDR3 is TGTGCCAGCAGCTTAGCGCGAAGCTCTGGGGCCAACGTCCTGACTTTC.

This chain joins TRBV5-8 and TRBJ1-2; 7 bases are a match to TRBD1. Germline values: CDR1 SGHTS, CDR2 YDEGEE. The CDR3 loop spans 13 amino acids. Unmatched junction bases numbered 8, after V lost 4 bases and J lost 8 bases. CDR3: CASSLDRAGGYTF. CDR3 bases: TGTGCCAGCAGCCTTGACAGGGCGGGCGGCTACACCTTC.

This clone appeared a few times. This rearrangement joins TRBV5-1 to TRBJ2-5; maybe TRBD2 (6 bases). Germline V gene data show CDR1 as SGHRS and CDR2 as YFSETQ. The CDR3 loop spans 15 amino acids. Trimming shortened V by 2 bases and J by 2 bases, and 13 bases separated the two germline ends. DNA for the CDR3: TGCGCCAGCAGCTTCTCGGGGGTAGGGCAAGAGACCCAGTACTTC. It specifies CASSFSGVGQETQYF.

The V and J genes are TRBV2 and TRBJ1-6; D is uncertain. The germline CDR1 and CDR2 sequences are SNHLY and FYNNEI. Trimming removed 6 bases at V and 7 bases at J, with 4 bases between. CDR3 length: 11 amino acids. CDR3 in amino acids: CASSSNSPLHF. The CDR3, as DNA: TGTGCCAGCAGCTCGAATTCACCCCTCCACTTT.

V and J are TRBV7-2 and TRBJ2-1; 11 bases line up with TRBD2. The junction had 4 bases not matched to a gene; V was cut back by 5 bases and J by 4 bases. Germline assignment: CDR1 SGHTA and CDR2 FQGNSA. CDR3 length: 15 residues. The DNA of the CDR3 is TGTGCCAGCAGCCGAGCTAGCGGGAGGTACAATGAGCAGTTCTTC. It is translated as CASSRASGRYNEQFF.

The rearrangement joins TRBV2 to TRBJ2-5, with D possibly being TRBD1 (6 bases). In germline, CDR1 is SNHLY, CDR2 FYNNEI. V gave up 0 bases and J gave up 3 bases, with 17 bases separating them. The CDR3 has 17 residues. For the CDR3, the DNA is TGTGCCAGCAGTGAAGCGCTTCGAATAGGGGGAAAAGAGACCCAGTACTTC. Residues: CASSEALRIGGKETQYF.

This chain joins TRBV5-4 and TRBJ2-2; D is unclear. The V gene's germline CDR1 is SGHNT and CDR2 YYREEE (reference sequence). V lost 9 bases, J lost 1 base, and 13 bases lay in between. This CDR3 is built from 14 residues. Written as DNA, the CDR3 is TGTGCCACCTCCCACGCTAGGAACACCGGGGAGCTGTTTTTT. Protein sequence: CATSHARNTGELFF.

The chain recombines TRBV30 with TRBJ1-1; 7 nucleotides line up with TRBD1. CDR1 GTSNPN and CDR2 SVGIG come from the germline V gene (reference sequence). The CDR3 length is 13 residues. Trimming cost V 1 base and J 5 bases; bases outside gene matches: 4. The DNA for the CDR3 is TGTGCCTGGAGTGGTAGGGGGCGAACTGAAGCTTTCTTT. Its translation is CAWSGRGRTEAFF.

This clone turned up a few times. This chain links TRBV19 with TRBJ1-1, with a weak D call TRBD1 (6 bases). Trimming pared 0 bases from V and 7 bases from J, leaving 21 bases between. There are 17 residues in the CDR3. The germline V gene has CDR1 LNHDA and CDR2 SQIVND (reference sequence). In DNA form, the CDR3 reads TGTGCCAGTAGTATAGATGCCCAAGACAGGCTAAAAAGTGAAGCTTTCTTT. It is translated as CASSIDAQDRLKSEAFF.

The chain combines TRBV4-1 with TRBJ2-7, with 10 bases fitting TRBD1. Trimming cost V 4 bases and J 2 bases; bases outside gene matches: 11. The germline CDR1 and CDR2 sequences are MGHRA and YSYEKL. The CDR3 is made up of 17 amino acids. CDR3 sequence reads: CASSPYPGTGATYEQYF. In DNA form, the CDR3 reads TGCGCCAGCAGCCCTTACCCCGGGACAGGGGCGACCTACGAGCAGTACTTC.

This clone has only a few counts. The V and J genes are TRBV6-5 and TRBJ1-6, with 7 bases aligning to TRBD1. The germline V gene has CDR1 MNHEY and CDR2 SVGAGI. V shed 6 bases, J shed 6 bases, and the junction held 8 bases outside the gene matches. This CDR3 has 15 amino acids. The CDR3 is CASSRTGVGNSPLHF. DNA of the CDR3: TGTGCCAGCAGCCGTACAGGGGTGGGTAATTCACCCCTCCACTTT.

The chain carries TRBV6-1 and TRBJ1-2, with TRBD1 identical over 7 bases. CDR1 MNHNS and CDR2 SASEGT come from the germline V gene. This CDR3 has 14 amino acids. Trimming took 6 bases from V and 4 from J; bases not matched to a gene: 8. CDR3 nucleotide sequence: TGTGCCAGCAGCAGAACAGGGGACTCCTATGGCTACACCTTC. Amino acid sequence: CASSRTGDSYGYTF.

This rearrangement joins TRBV6-6 to TRBJ1-5; 7 bases are a match to TRBD1. Germline trimming cut 7 bases from V and 4 bases from J; bases unmatched to any gene: 10. Germline CDR1 MNHNY, CDR2 SVGAGI (reference sequence). The CDR3 is 15 residues long. The CDR3 DNA sequence: TGTGCCAGCATTCTTCGACAGGGCCTAAATCAGCCCCAGCATTTT. Translation: CASILRQGLNQPQHF.

The chain recombines TRBV7-2 with TRBJ1-1; TRBD1 might be the D (5 bases). The CDR3 sequence is 14 residues long. Trimming left V 0 bases short and J 4 bases short, with 9 bases between. From germline, CDR1 is SGHTA and CDR2 FQGNSA. The CDR3, as DNA: TGTGCCAGCAGCTTAGCAGGGGTAGGCACTGAAGCTTTCTTT. Its protein product is CASSLAGVGTEAFF.

The chain couples TRBV5-1 to TRBJ2-1, with 10 bases identical to TRBD2. V dropped 0 bases and J dropped 5; count of bases not matched to a gene: 11. Germline lookup yields CDR1 SGHRS and CDR2 YFSETQ. The CDR3 sequence is 18 residues long. The CDR3 sequence: CASSLEASGRRGHNEQFF. For the CDR3, the DNA is TGCGCCAGCAGCTTGGAGGCTAGCGGGAGAAGGGGCCACAATGAGCAGTTCTTC.

The V gene is TRBV9, the J gene TRBJ2-7; possible D gene TRBD2, 5 bases. The CDR3 consists of 14 residues. Germline V gene sequence: CDR1 SGDLS, CDR2 YYNGEE. V dropped 3 bases and J dropped 0 bases, with 10 bases sitting between them. CDR3 loop: CASSAGITSYEQYF. The CDR3 region has the DNA TGTGCCAGCAGCGCGGGGATTACCTCCTACGAGCAGTACTTC.

The V and J genes are TRBV30 and TRBJ2-1; maybe TRBD2 (5 bases). The germline V gene encodes CDR1 GTSNPN and CDR2 SVGIG (reference sequence). The V end was cut by 0 bases, the J end by 5 bases, with 11 bases between. CDR3 length: 14 residues. CDR3 region: CAWSVFSANNEQFF. CDR3 nucleotide sequence: TGTGCCTGGAGTGTCTTTAGCGCGAACAATGAGCAGTTCTTC. The entire variable domain, with the rest obtained from reference TRBV30 and TRBJ2-1, is as follows: SQTIHQWPATLVQPVGSPLSLECTVEGTSNPNLYWYRQAAGRGLQLLFYSVGIGQISSEVPQNLSASRPQDRQFILSSKKLLLSDSGFYLCAWSVFSANNEQFFGPGTRLTVL.

The V call is TRBV12-5, the J call TRBJ1-5; D is possibly TRBD1 (6 bases). Germline V gives CDR1 LGHNT, CDR2 FRNRAP. CDR3 length: 16 residues. The ends were cut back, 5 bases at V and 6 bases at J, with 20 bases in the middle. This CDR3 reads CASGPPDNRVGQPQHF. The CDR3 coding sequence is TGTGCTAGTGGTCCCCCGGATAACAGGGTAGGTCAGCCCCAGCATTTT.

This clone has only one observation. The chain uses TRBV2 and TRBJ1-4; TRBD1 aligns across 7 bases. The CDR3 runs 15 residues. The J segment lost 4 bases and the V segment lost 3 bases, leaving 5 bases of the junction unmatched. The germline CDR1 and CDR2 sequences are SNHLY and FYNNEI. The CDR3, as DNA: TGTGCCAGCAGTGACCGGGACAGCCTTAATGAAAAACTGTTTTTT. Translated: CASSDRDSLNEKLFF.

V is TRBV2 and J is TRBJ2-6; 8 bases are a match to TRBD1. Per germline, CDR1 SNHLY and CDR2 FYNNEI. V lost 7 bases, J lost 1 base, and 9 bases stayed unmatched. The CDR3 is 17 residues long. The CDR3 reads CASKRDRLLSGANVLTF. The CDR3 DNA follows: TGTGCCAGCAAACGGGACAGGCTACTTTCTGGGGCCAACGTCCTGACTTTC.

The chain links TRBV19 to TRBJ1-4, with D perhaps matching TRBD1 (5 bases). The CDR3 sequence is 15 residues long. The V end lost 3 bases, the J end lost 8 bases, and 16 bases lay between the germline ends. Germline CDR1 is LNHDA and CDR2 is SQIVND (reference sequence). This CDR3 is CASSIIEQGQEKLFF. CDR3 coding DNA: TGTGCCAGTAGTATCATTGAGCAGGGCCAGGAAAAACTGTTTTTT.

This chain links TRBV10-3 with TRBJ2-7; TRBD2 matches 12 bases. Germline V gives CDR1 ENHRY, CDR2 SYGVKD. The CDR3 extends over 16 amino acids. J lost 6 bases, V lost 0 bases, and 6 bases had no gene match. The CDR3 bases are TGTGCCATCAGTGAGTCAGGACTAGCGGGAAGAGGCGAGCAGTACTTC. Its protein is CAISESGLAGRGEQYF.

This clone appeared a few times. The junction does not match germline at one end; this may be a read error. The chain has TRBV7-7 and TRBJ1-3; D may be TRBD1 (6 bases). The CDR3 loop spans 14 amino acids. The germline V gene encodes CDR1 SSHAT and CDR2 FNYEAQ (reference sequence). The CDR3 protein is CASSPDSSGNTIYF. Here the CDR3 DNA reads TGTGCTAGCAGCCCGGACAGCTCTGGAAACACCATATATTTT.

V usage is TRBV7-2 and J usage is TRBJ2-5; 8 nucleotides agree with TRBD1. Trimming cost V 2 bases and J 5 bases; bases outside gene matches: 4. CDR1 is SGHTA, CDR2 FQGNSA, per germline. The CDR3 has 14 residues. The chain's CDR3 is CASSLQGAGETQYF. The CDR3 DNA reads as TGTGCCAGCAGCTTACAGGGGGCAGGGGAGACCCAGTACTTC.

This chain links TRBV30 with TRBJ2-7; no definite D call. There are 13 residues in the CDR3. Trimming removed 0 bases from V and 0 bases from J, with 6 bases in between. Germline V lookup: CDR1 GTSNPN, CDR2 SVGIG (reference sequence). The CDR3 is CAWSVGGSYEQYF. The CDR3 nucleotides are TGTGCCTGGAGTGTAGGCGGCTCCTACGAGCAGTACTTC.

The V and J genes are TRBV30 and TRBJ2-1; D is ambiguous. Trimming removed 3 bases at V and 6 bases at J, with 6 bases between. This CDR3 has 11 amino acids. Germline V lookup: CDR1 GTSNPN, CDR2 SVGIG (reference sequence). DNA for the CDR3: TGTGCCTGGAGCCCCATCAATGAGCAGTTCTTC. This gives the protein CAWSPINEQFF. Together with reference TRBV30 and TRBJ2-1, the CDR3 gives the full variable domain: SQTIHQWPATLVQPVGSPLSLECTVEGTSNPNLYWYRQAAGRGLQLLFYSVGIGQISSEVPQNLSASRPQDRQFILSSKKLLLSDSGFYLCAWSPINEQFFGPGTRLTVL.

In this sample, this clone turned up a few times. The rearrangement links TRBV5-1 to TRBJ2-2, with D perhaps TRBD1 (6 bases). In germline, CDR1 is SGHRS, CDR2 YFSETQ. Trimming stripped 4 bases from V and 1 base from J, with 11 bases between. CDR3 length: 15 amino acids. Here the CDR3 reads CASSVGQKNTGELFF. CDR3 sequence (DNA): TGCGCCAGCAGCGTTGGACAGAAGAACACCGGGGAGCTGTTTTTT.

This sequence joins TRBV6-6 and TRBJ2-7; 7 bases are shared with TRBD1. In germline, CDR1 is MNHNY, CDR2 SVGAGI (reference sequence). The CDR3 runs 12 residues. V lost 7 bases, J lost 3 bases, and 3 bases stayed unmatched. CDR3: CASNGDSYEQYF. Written as DNA, the CDR3 is TGTGCCAGCAATGGGGACAGCTACGAGCAGTACTTC.